One sample yielded the 16 T cell receptor beta chains listed below, sequenced in a study of CD8 T cells in ankylosing spondylitis. TCRdb analysed the 5' RACE reads with MiXCR anew, one entry per CDR3 protein. The sample records roughly 170,000 distinct CDR3 sequences, just over 9.5% being singletons. Sequenced sample: blood, either unsorted or a sorted T cell fraction (not recorded which). The receptors stem from a female donor with ankylosing spondylitis or in good health (not recorded which).

The rearrangement joins TRBV14 to TRBJ1-4; D remains unclear. CDR3 length: 15 amino acids. V was cut by 4 bases and J by 0 bases, with 9 bases left in between. Germline values: CDR1 SGHDN, CDR2 FVKESK. The CDR3 loop is CASSPSGATNEKLFF. In DNA form, the CDR3 reads TGTGCCAGCAGCCCAAGCGGGGCAACTAATGAAAAACTGTTTTTT. Based on the CDR3 plus reference TRBV14 and TRBJ1-4, the full variable domain is EAGVTQFPSHSVIEKGQTVTLRCDPISGHDNLYWYRRVMGKEIKFLLHFVKESKQDESGMPNNRFLAERTGGTYSTLKVQPAELEDSGVYFCASSPSGATNEKLFFGSGTQLSVL.

This clonotype was observed a handful of times. The chain links TRBV20-1 to TRBJ1-1; D might be TRBD1 (6 bases). V lost 0 bases and J lost 2, with 13 bases in between. Per germline, CDR1 DFQATT and CDR2 SNEGSKA (reference sequence). This CDR3 spans 15 amino acids. CDR3 residues: CSARDLNRDNTEAFF. In DNA, the CDR3 is TGCAGTGCTAGAGATCTTAACAGGGACAACACTGAAGCTTTCTTT.

This clonotype occurred many times. The V and J genes are TRBV12-3 or TRBV12-4 and TRBJ2-7; possible D gene TRBD2, 5 bases. V lost 6 bases and J lost 2, with 11 bases in between. The CDR3 spans 13 residues. CDR3 residues: CASSSGNPYEQYF. CDR3 in DNA: TGTGCCAGCAGCTCCGGGAACCCCTACGAGCAGTACTTC.

This chain connects TRBV20-1 to TRBJ1-2, with D perhaps TRBD1 (5 bases). This CDR3 is 16 amino acids long. CDR1 is DFQATT and CDR2 is SNEGSKA in the germline V gene (reference sequence). Trimming left V 2 bases short and J 6 bases short, with 22 bases between. The CDR3 DNA sequence: TGCAGTGCTAGAAAAATCCCGAGTTACCGGGGGGATGGCTACACCTTC. As protein: CSARKIPSYRGDGYTF.

This clonotype was seen many times. The chain joins TRBV12-3 or TRBV12-4 to TRBJ1-2; possibly TRBD1 for D (5 bases). Trimming cost V 5 bases and J 8 bases, with 15 bases left between them. The CDR3 runs 13 residues. CDR3 in amino acids: CASSGGIMAGYTF. Written as DNA, the CDR3 is TGTGCCAGCAGTGGGGGGATTATGGCGGGCTACACCTTC.

There are many counts of this clonotype. The chain recombines TRBV29-1 with TRBJ2-6; D is possibly TRBD2 (6 bases). The ends were cut back, 6 bases at V and 3 bases at J, with 9 bases in the middle. Germline V gene lookup returns CDR1 SQVTM and CDR2 ANQGSEA. This CDR3 contains 13 residues. CDR3 sequence: CSVGGDGANVLTF. For the CDR3, the DNA is TGCAGCGTGGGGGGAGATGGGGCCAACGTCCTGACTTTC.

This clonotype has ten or more counts. This sequence joins TRBV7-8 and TRBJ2-5; 8 bases agree with TRBD2. Germline V gene data show CDR1 as SGHVS and CDR2 as FQNEAQ. The CDR3 spans 17 residues. V lost 3 bases, J lost 2 bases, and 11 bases stayed unmatched. The CDR3 spells CASSFLAVAGTQETQYF. The DNA of the CDR3 is TGTGCCAGCAGCTTTCTAGCCGTAGCGGGGACACAAGAGACCCAGTACTTC.

The chain employs TRBV3-1 and TRBJ2-3; TRBD2 is a possible D gene (5 bases). Germline CDR1 LGHDT, CDR2 YNNKEL (reference sequence). The CDR3 sequence is 16 residues long. The germline V and J ends were trimmed by 0 bases and 3 bases, with 13 bases remaining between them. CDR3 sequence reads: CASSQDRAGLTDTQYF. The CDR3 DNA reads TGTGCCAGCAGCCAAGATAGGGCCGGACTTACAGATACGCAGTATTTT.

This clonotype has ten or more counts. This rearrangement joins TRBV7-2 to TRBJ1-1; D perhaps matches TRBD1 (6 bases). Germline loops: CDR1 SGHTA, CDR2 FQGNSA. The CDR3 length is 13 residues. V was pared by 4 bases and J by 6 bases, with 12 bases between. The CDR3 DNA reads TGTGCCAGCAGCTACTACCAGGGGTCTGAAGCTTTCTTT. Its translation is CASSYYQGSEAFF.

In this sample, this clonotype turned up once. This chain links TRBV11-1 with TRBJ2-1; D gene unclear. The CDR3 contains 11 residues. Trimming took off 0 bases at V and 16 bases at J, with 10 bases between the two ends. The V gene's germline CDR1 is SGHAT and CDR2 FQDESV (reference sequence). The CDR3 sequence: CASSLAAEAFF. In nucleotides, the CDR3 is TGTGCCAGCAGCTTAGCGGCCGAAGCTTTCTTC. The variable domain in full, completed from reference TRBV11-1 and TRBJ2-1, reads EAEVAQSPRYKITEKSQAVAFWCDPISGHATLYWYRQILGQGPELLVQFQDESVVDDSQLPKDRFSAERLKGVDSTLKIQPAELGDSAMYLCASSLAAEAFFGPGTRLTVL.

This clonotype was counted ten times or more. The chain couples TRBV7-9 to TRBJ2-1; 10 bases are shared with TRBD2. Losses at the gene ends were 5 bases for V and 7 bases for J; bases not matched to a gene: 11. The germline V gene encodes CDR1 SEHNR and CDR2 FQNEAQ (reference sequence). This CDR3 region has 16 residues. The CDR3 region has the DNA TGTGCCAGCAGCCTCCCGGCTAGCGGGAGTGGGAATGAGCAGTTCTTC. This encodes CASSLPASGSGNEQFF.

This clonotype was detected ten times or more. CDR3 nucleotides: TGCAGCGTAACGGATACCAACTACGAGCAGTACTTC. Amino acids: CSVTDTNYEQYF. This chain connects TRBV29-1 to TRBJ2-7; D gene ambiguous. V was trimmed by 6 bases and J by 3 bases, leaving 12 bases between them. This CDR3 comprises 12 residues. In germline, CDR1 is SQVTM, CDR2 ANQGSEA.

There are many counts of this clonotype. J is TRBJ2-1 and V is TRBV6-2 or TRBV6-3; weak D call: TRBD1 (6 bases). CDR1 MNHEY and CDR2 SVGEGT come from the germline V gene. Trimming removed 0 bases from V and 5 bases from J, with 14 bases in between. The CDR3 loop spans 16 amino acids. The CDR3, as DNA: TGTGCCAGCAGTTACTCGACAGGCGGGCTAAACAATGAGCAGTTCTTC. Translating it yields CASSYSTGGLNNEQFF.

This clonotype was picked up many times. The chain recombines TRBV12-3 or TRBV12-4 with TRBJ2-7; 7 bases are a match to TRBD2. J gave up 1 base and V 7 bases, and 7 bases lay outside the gene matches. The CDR3 is 14 residues long. CDR3 loop: CASTHGGISYEQYF. The DNA for the CDR3 is TGTGCCAGCACTCACGGGGGGATATCCTACGAGCAGTACTTC.

The V and J genes are TRBV2 and TRBJ2-7; D assignment may be TRBD1 or TRBD2 (5 bases each). The CDR3 totals 15 residues. The V gene's germline CDR1 is SNHLY and CDR2 FYNNEI. V was pared by 0 bases and J by 3 bases, with 12 bases between. The DNA of the CDR3 is TGTGCCAGCAGTGAAGCTGGGGGTCCCTACTACGAGCAGTACTTC. As protein: CASSEAGGPYYEQYF. Full variable domain (remainder filled in from reference TRBV2 and TRBJ2-7): EPEVTQTPSHQVTQMGQEVILRCVPISNHLYFYWYRQILGQKVEFLVSFYNNEISEKSEIFDDQFSVERPDGSNFTLKIRSTKLEDSAMYFCASSEAGGPYYEQYFGPGTRLTVT.

This clonotype occurred many times. This chain uses TRBV12-3 or TRBV12-4 with TRBJ2-3; tentative D call: TRBD1 (6 bases). V was shortened by 4 bases and J by 6 bases, with 14 bases between the two germline ends. The CDR3 length is 14 residues. CDR3 DNA sequence: TGTGCCAGCAGTTGGGGTAGTGACAGGGATACGCAGTATTTT. It is translated as CASSWGSDRDTQYF.